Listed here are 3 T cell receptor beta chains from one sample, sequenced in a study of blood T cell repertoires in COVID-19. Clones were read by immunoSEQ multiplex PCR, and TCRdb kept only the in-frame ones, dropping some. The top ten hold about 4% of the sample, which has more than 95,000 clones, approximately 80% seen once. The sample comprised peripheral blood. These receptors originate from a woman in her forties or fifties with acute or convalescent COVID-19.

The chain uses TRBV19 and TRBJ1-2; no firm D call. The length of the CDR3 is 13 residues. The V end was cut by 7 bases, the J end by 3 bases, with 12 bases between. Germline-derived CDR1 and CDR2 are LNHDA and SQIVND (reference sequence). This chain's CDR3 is CASNDREHYGYTF. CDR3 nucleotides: TGTGCCAGTAACGACCGGGAACACTATGGCTACACCTTC.

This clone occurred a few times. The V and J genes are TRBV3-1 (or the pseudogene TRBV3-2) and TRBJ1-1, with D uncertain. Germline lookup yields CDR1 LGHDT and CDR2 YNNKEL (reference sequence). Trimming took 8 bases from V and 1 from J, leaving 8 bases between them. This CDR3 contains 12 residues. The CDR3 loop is CASLSRNTEAFF. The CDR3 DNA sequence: TGTGCCAGCCTTTCGAGGAACACTGAAGCTTTCTTT.

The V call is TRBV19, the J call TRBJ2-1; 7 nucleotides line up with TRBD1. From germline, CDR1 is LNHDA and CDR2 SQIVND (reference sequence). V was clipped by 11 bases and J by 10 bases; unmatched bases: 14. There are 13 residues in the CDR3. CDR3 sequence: CACGGQTFGEQFF. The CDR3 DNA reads TGTGCCTGTGGGGGACAGACTTTTGGGGAGCAGTTCTTC.